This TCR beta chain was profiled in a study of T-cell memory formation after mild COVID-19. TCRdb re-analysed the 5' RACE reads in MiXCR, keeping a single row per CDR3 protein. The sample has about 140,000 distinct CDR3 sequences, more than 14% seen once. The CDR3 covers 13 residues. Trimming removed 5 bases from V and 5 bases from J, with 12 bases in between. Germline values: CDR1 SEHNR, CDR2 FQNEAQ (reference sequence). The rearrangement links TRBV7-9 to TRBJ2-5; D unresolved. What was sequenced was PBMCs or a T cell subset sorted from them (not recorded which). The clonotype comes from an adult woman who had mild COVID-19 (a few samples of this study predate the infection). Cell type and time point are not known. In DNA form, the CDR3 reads TGTGCCAGCAGCCTCGACGGACGGGAGACCCAGTACTTC. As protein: CASSLDGRETQYF.